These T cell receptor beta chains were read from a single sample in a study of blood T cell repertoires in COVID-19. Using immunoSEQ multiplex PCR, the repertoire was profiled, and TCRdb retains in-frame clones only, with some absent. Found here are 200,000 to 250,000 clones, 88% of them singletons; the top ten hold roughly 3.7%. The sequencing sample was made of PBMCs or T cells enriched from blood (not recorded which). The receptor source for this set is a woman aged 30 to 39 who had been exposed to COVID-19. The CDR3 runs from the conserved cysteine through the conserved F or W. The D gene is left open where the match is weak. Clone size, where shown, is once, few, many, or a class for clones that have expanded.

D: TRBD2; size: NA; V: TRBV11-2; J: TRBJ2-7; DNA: TGTGCCAGCAGCGCCCGGACTAGCGCGTATGAGCAGTACTTC; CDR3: CASSARTSAYEQYF
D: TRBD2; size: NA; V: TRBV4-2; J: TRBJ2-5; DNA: TGTGCCAGCAGCCAGCAACGAGCGGGGCGGGGGGGAGAGACCCAGTACTTC; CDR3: CASSQQRAGRGGETQYF
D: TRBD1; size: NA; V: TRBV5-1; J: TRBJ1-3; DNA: TGCGCCAGCAGCTTGAGAGGTACAGGGGGCCCTTCCTCTGGAAACACCATATATTTT; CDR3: CASSLRGTGGPSSGNTIYF
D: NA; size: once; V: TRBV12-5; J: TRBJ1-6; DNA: TGTGCTAGTGGTTTGACAGGGAGCTCCTATAATTCACCCCTCCACTTT; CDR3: CASGLTGSSYNSPLHF
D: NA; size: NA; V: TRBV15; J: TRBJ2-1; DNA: TGTGCCACCAGCAGAGGGGGCCGCCACCCTACTGAGCAGTTCTTC; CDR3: CATSRGGRHPTEQFF
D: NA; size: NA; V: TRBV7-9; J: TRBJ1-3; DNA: TGTGCCAGCAGCCTACAGGCAAGCTCTGGAAACACCATATATTTT; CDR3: CASSLQASSGNTIYF
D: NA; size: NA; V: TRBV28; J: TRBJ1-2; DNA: TGTGCCAGCAGTTCTCAGGGAAACTATGGCTACACCTTC; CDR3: CASSSQGNYGYTF
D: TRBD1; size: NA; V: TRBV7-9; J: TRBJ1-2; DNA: TGTGCCAGCAGCTTAGGCCGGACAGGGGATAACTATGGCTACACCTTC; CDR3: CASSLGRTGDNYGYTF
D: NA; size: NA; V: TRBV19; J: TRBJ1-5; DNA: TGTGCCAGTAGTCTTCCCCGCCAAGCAGGGATTCAGCCCCAGCATTTT; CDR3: CASSLPRQAGIQPQHF
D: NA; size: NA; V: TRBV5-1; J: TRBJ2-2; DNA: TGCGCCAGCAGCTTAAAGACCCCCAGGGGCACCGGGGAGCTGTTTTTT; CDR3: CASSLKTPRGTGELFF
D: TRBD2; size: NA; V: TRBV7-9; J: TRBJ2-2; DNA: TGTGCCAGCAGCTTGCGCATCGGGACTACCCACACCGGGGAGCTGTTTTTT; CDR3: CASSLRIGTTHTGELFF
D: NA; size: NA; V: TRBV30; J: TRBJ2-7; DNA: TGTGCCTTGACAAAGGGACTTCGGGGCTACGAGCAGTACTTC; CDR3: CALTKGLRGYEQYF
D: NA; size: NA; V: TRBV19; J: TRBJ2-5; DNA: TGTGCCAGTAGTGAGACAGCCCAAGAGACCCAGTACTTC; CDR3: CASSETAQETQYF
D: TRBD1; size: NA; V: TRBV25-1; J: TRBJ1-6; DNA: TGTGCCAGCCGACCACCCGAAGGGACAGGGTCTCTCCACTTT; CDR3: CASRPPEGTGSLHF
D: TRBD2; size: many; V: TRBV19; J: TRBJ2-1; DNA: TGTGCCGCCGTGGTGTGCGGGAGGCCCCACAATGAGCAGTTCTTC; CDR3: CAAVVCGRPHNEQFF
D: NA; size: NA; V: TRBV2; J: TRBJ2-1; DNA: TGTGCCAGCAAAACTGAGGCCCCACCAAACAATGAGCAGTTCTTC; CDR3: CASKTEAPPNNEQFF
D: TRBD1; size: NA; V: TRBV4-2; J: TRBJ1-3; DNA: TGTGCCAGCAGCCGCGCCGGGACAGGGGGCGCTACTGGAAACACCATATATTTT; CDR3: CASSRAGTGGATGNTIYF
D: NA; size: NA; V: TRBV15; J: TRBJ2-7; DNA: TGTGCCACCAGCCCCTCCACGGGTACTTACTACGAGCAGTACTTC; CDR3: CATSPSTGTYYEQYF
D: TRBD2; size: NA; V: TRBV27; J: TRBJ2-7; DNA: TGTGCCAGCAGTTCCTCAATTAGCGGGAGGGCGTACGAGCAGTACTTC; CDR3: CASSSSISGRAYEQYF
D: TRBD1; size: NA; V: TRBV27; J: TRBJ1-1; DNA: TGTGCCAGCAGTCCCACAGGGGCTATTTTTGGAGCTTTCTTT; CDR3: CASSPTGAIFGAFF
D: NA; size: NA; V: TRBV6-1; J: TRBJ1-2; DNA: TGTGCCAGCAGTGAAGCCACAGACAACTATGGCTACACCTTC; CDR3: CASSEATDNYGYTF
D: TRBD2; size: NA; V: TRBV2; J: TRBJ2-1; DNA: TGTGCCAGCAGTAGTGGGACTATCTACAATGAGCAGTTCTTC; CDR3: CASSSGTIYNEQFF
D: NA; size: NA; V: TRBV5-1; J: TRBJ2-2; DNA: TGCGCCAGCAGCACGAGTCCGGGACACCTACCCACCGGGGAGCTGTTTTTT; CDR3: CASSTSPGHLPTGELFF
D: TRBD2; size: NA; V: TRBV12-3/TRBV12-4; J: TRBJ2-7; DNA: TGTGCCAGCAGTCGGACTAGCGTAGGCGAGCAGTACTTC; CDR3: CASSRTSVGEQYF
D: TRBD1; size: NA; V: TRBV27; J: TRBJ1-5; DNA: TGTGCCAGCAGGCCCGACAGGGCTGGAATCGGCAATCAGCCCCAGCATTTT; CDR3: CASRPDRAGIGNQPQHF
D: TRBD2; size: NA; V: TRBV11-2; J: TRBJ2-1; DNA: TGTGCCAGCAGCTTAGATCCGAATCGAACATTGACTAGCGGCTACAATGAGCAGTTCTTC; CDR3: CASSLDPNRTLTSGYNEQFF
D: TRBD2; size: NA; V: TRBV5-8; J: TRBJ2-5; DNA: TGTGCCAGCAGGACCGGGACTAGCGGACAAGAGACCCAGTACTTC; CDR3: CASRTGTSGQETQYF
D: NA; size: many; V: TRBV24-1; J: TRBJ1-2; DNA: TGTGCCACCAGTGATTTCCAGGGGTTCCCTAACTATGGCTACACCTTC; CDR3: CATSDFQGFPNYGYTF
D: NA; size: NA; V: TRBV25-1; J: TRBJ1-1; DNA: TGTGCCACCCTACCTTCCGGGGGCACTGAAGCTTTCTTT; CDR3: CATLPSGGTEAFF
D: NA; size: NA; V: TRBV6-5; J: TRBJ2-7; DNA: TGTGCCAGCAGTACGGGGACATCAAGCTCCTACGAGCAGTACTTC; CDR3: CASSTGTSSSYEQYF
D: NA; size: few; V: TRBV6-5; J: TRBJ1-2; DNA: TGTGCCAGCAGTTACTCGATGAGGGGGATAGTAGGCTACACCTTC; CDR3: CASSYSMRGIVGYTF
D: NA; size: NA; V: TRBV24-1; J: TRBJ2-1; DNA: TGTGCCACCATATATCGGGTACGCGAGCAGTTCTTC; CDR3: CATIYRVREQFF
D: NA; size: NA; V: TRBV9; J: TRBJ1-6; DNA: TGTGCCAGCAGCGTGAGGAGTCAGGGAAATTCACCCCTCCACTTT; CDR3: CASSVRSQGNSPLHF
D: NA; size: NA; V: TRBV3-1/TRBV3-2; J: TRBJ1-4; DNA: TGTGCCAGCAGCTCCCACAGAGCTAATGAAAAACTGTTTTTT; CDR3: CASSSHRANEKLFF
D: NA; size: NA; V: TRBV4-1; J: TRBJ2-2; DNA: TGCGCCAGCAGCCAAGACGCGGGACGGGCGAACACCGGGGAGCTGTTTTTT; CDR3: CASSQDAGRANTGELFF
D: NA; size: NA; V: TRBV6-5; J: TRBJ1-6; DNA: TGTGCCAGCAGTTTATGGCAGGGTAATTCACCCCTCCACTTT; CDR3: CASSLWQGNSPLHF
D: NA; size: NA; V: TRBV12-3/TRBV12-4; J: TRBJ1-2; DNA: TGTGCCAGCAGTTTAGTACTTAACTATGGCTACACCTTC; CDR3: CASSLVLNYGYTF
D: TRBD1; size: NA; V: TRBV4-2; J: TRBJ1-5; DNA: TGTGCCAGCAGCCAAGGAGGAACAGGGGCCAATCAGCCCCAGCATTTT; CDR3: CASSQGGTGANQPQHF
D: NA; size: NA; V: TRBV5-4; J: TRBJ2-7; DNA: TGTGCCAGCAGGAGGAGAGGGCGCTATGACGAGCAGTACTTC; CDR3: CASRRRGRYDEQYF
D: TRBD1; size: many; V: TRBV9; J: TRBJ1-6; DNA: TGTGCCAGCAGCGTAGGGTCAGGGGGTAATTCACCCCTCCACTTT; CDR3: CASSVGSGGNSPLHF
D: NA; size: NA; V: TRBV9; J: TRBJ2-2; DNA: TGTGCCAGCAGCCCCCGGGACTCCCTCTGGGGACTCCCAACCGGGGAGCTGTTTTTT; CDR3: CASSPRDSLWGLPTGELFF
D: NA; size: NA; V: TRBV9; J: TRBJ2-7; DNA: TGTGCCAGCAGCGTAGTGGGGGGCTCCTACGAGCAGTACTTC; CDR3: CASSVVGGSYEQYF
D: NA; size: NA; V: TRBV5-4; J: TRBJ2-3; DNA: TGTGCCAGCAGCTCACAAGTGGGTAGCGAGGATACGCAGTATTTT; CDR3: CASSSQVGSEDTQYF
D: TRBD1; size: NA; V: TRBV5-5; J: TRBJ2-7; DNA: TGTGCCAGCAGCGCGCCGGGACAGGGCTCCTACGAGCAGTACTTC; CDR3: CASSAPGQGSYEQYF
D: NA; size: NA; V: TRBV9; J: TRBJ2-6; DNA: TGTGCCAGCAGCCCTCGGGACAACTCTGGGGCCAACGTCCTGACTTTC; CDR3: CASSPRDNSGANVLTF
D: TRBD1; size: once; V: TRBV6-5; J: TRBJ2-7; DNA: TGTGCCAGCTCGAAGACAGGGACCCCCTACGAGCAGTACTTC; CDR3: CASSKTGTPYEQYF
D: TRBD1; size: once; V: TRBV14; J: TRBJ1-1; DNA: TGTGCCAGCAGCCGGGTAGGGACAGGGAACACTGAAGCTTTCTTT; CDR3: CASSRVGTGNTEAFF
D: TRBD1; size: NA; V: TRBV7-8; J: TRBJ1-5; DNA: TGTGCCAGCAGCGCCGGACAGGGACTCAATCAGCCCCAGCATTTT; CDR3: CASSAGQGLNQPQHF
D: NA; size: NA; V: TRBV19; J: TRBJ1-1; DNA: TGTGCCAGTAGTATAACAGGGAGTGGAGCTTTCTTT; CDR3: CASSITGSGAFF
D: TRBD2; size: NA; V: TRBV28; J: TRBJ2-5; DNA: TGTGCCAGCAGCCTGACTAGCGGACTGCAAGAGACCCAGTACTTC; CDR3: CASSLTSGLQETQYF
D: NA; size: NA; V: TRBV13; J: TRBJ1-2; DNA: TGTGCCACCTCCGGTTTCTATGGCTACACCTTC; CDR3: CATSGFYGYTF
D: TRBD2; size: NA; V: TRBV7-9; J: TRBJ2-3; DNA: TGTGCCAGCAGCCTGCTTCCGACTAGCGGCACAGATACGCAGTATTTT; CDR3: CASSLLPTSGTDTQYF
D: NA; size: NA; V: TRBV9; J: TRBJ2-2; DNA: TGTGCCAGCAGCGTAGTAGCTAAACCAAACACCGGGGAGCTGTTTTTT; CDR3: CASSVVAKPNTGELFF